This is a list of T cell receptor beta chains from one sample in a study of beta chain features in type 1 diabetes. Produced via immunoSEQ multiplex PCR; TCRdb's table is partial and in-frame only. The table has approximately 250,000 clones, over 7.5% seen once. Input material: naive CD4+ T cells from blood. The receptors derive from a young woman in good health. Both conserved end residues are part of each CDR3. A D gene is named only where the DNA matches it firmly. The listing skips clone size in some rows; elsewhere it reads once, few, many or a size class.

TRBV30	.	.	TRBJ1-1	CAWRGTQWGTEAFF	TGTGCCTGGAGGGGGACACAGTGGGGGACTGAAGCTTTCTTT
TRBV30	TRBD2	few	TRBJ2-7	CAWLERGHSYEQYF	TGTGCCTGGTTGGAGCGGGGGCACTCCTACGAGCAGTACTTC
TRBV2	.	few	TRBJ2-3	CASSDGVSDTQYF	TGTGCCAGCAGTGACGGGGTTTCTGATACGCAGTATTTT
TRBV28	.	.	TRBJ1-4	CASSNPGGAGEKLFF	TGTGCCAGCAGTAACCCGGGGGGGGCTGGTGAAAAACTGTTTTTT
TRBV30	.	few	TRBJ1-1	CAWSVRKRRNTEAFF	TGTGCCTGGAGTGTTAGAAAGAGAAGGAACACTGAAGCTTTCTTT
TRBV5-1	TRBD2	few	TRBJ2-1	CASRSGGGTYNEQFF	TGCGCCAGCCGGAGCGGGGGGGGGACCTACAATGAGCAGTTCTTC
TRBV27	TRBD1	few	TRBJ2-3	CASSYTGARADTQYF	TGTGCCAGCAGTTACACAGGGGCCCGGGCAGATACGCAGTATTTT
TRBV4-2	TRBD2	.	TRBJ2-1	CASSQEVAGGNNEQFF	TGTGCCAGCAGCCAAGAAGTCGCGGGAGGGAACAATGAGCAGTTCTTC
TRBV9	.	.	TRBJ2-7	CASSVALGGEQYF	TGTGCCAGCAGCGTAGCTCTCGGGGGAGAGCAGTACTTC
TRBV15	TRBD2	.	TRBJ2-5	CATSNDSGYQETQYF	TGTGCCACCAGCAATGATAGCGGGTACCAAGAGACCCAGTACTTC
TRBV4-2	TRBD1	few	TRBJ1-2	CASSQGSPPQGYGYTF	TGTGCCAGCAGCCAAGGGAGTCCCCCACAGGGGTATGGCTACACCTTC
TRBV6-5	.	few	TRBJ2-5	CASSYREGETQYF	TGTGCCAGCAGTTACCGGGAAGGCGAGACCCAGTACTTC
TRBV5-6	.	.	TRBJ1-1	CASSTPTAMNTEAFF	TGTGCCAGCAGCACCCCGACAGCTATGAACACTGAAGCTTTCTTT
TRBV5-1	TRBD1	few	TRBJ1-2	CASSAGQVQSGYTF	TGCGCCAGCAGCGCGGGACAGGTTCAGAGTGGCTACACCTTC
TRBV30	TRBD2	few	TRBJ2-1	CAWQLPGLAHNEQFF	TGTGCCTGGCAACTTCCGGGACTAGCGCACAATGAGCAGTTCTTC
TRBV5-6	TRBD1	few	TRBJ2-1	CASRPTGNSYNEQFF	TGTGCCAGCAGACCGACAGGGAACTCCTACAATGAGCAGTTCTTC
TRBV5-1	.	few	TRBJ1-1	CASSLQGRTEAFF	TGCGCCAGCAGCTTGCAGGGCCGCACTGAAGCTTTCTTT
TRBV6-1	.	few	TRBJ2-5	CASSDRFAGLGETQYF	TGTGCCAGCAGTGACAGGTTCGCGGGGTTAGGAGAGACCCAGTACTTC
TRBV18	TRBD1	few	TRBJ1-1	CASCGTGGVYTEAFF	TGTGCCAGCTGTGGGACAGGGGGCGTATACACTGAAGCTTTCTTT
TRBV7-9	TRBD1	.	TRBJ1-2	CASSPGQGNYGYTF	TGTGCCAGCAGCCCGGGACAGGGGAACTATGGCTACACCTTC
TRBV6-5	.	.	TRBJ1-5	CASNRASSNQPQHF	TGTGCCAGTAACAGGGCCTCGAGCAATCAGCCCCAGCATTTT
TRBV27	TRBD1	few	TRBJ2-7	CASSHKLDRGMVDEQYF	TGTGCCAGCAGTCATAAACTGGACAGGGGAATGGTTGACGAGCAGTACTTC
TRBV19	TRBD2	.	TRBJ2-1	CASSKLVAGESEQFF	TGTGCCAGTAGTAAGCTGGTAGCGGGAGAATCTGAGCAGTTCTTC
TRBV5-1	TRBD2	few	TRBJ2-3	CASSFGLGLAVPDTQYF	TGCGCCAGCAGCTTTGGGCTAGGGCTAGCGGTTCCAGATACGCAGTATTTT
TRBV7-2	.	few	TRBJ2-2	CASSAQGPPTGELFF	TGTGCCAGCAGCGCACAGGGTCCCCCCACCGGGGAGCTGTTTTTT
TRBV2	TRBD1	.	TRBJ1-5	CASSADRGGNQPQHF	TGTGCCAGCAGTGCAGACAGGGGAGGTAATCAGCCCCAGCATTTT
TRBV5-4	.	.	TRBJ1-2	CASSLRGGTYGYTF	TGTGCCAGCAGCTTGAGAGGGGGTACCTATGGCTACACCTTC
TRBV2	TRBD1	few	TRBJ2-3	CAGHRDRGPDTQYF	TGTGCCGGGCACCGGGACAGGGGCCCAGATACGCAGTATTTT
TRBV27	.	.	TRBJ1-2	CASSSYGTPNYGYTF	TGTGCCAGCAGTTCATACGGGACACCGAACTATGGCTACACCTTC
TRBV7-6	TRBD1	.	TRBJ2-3	CASSLTGADTDTQYF	TGTGCCAGCAGCTTAACAGGGGCGGACACAGATACGCAGTATTTT
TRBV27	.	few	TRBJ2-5	CASNSSQGLYF	TGTGCCAGCAACTCTTCGCAGGGGCTGTACTTC
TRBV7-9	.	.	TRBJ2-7	CASTQGNYEQYF	TGTGCCAGCACCCAGGGGAATTACGAGCAGTACTTC
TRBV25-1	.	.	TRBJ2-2	CASSENGARIGGELFF	TGTGCCAGCAGTGAAAATGGGGCCAGGATCGGCGGGGAGCTGTTTTTT
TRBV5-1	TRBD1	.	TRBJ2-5	CASSLYRGGETQYF	TGCGCCAGCAGCTTATACAGGGGTGGAGAGACCCAGTACTTC
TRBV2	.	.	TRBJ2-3	CASSEAGVDPPDTQYF	TGTGCCAGCAGTGAAGCCGGGGTGGACCCCCCGGATACGCAGTATTTT
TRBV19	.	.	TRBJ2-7	CASTSKSSYEQYF	TGTGCCAGCACGTCTAAAAGCTCCTACGAGCAGTACTTC
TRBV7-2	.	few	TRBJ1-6	CASTMIGGWNSPLHF	TGTGCCAGCACAATGATCGGGGGGTGGAATTCACCCCTCCACTTT
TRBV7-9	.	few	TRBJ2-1	CASSALRGLKGNEQFF	TGTGCCAGCAGCGCCCTCCGGGGTCTAAAGGGTAATGAGCAGTTCTTC
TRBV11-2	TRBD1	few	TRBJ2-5	CASSVQGGTQYF	TGTGCCAGCAGCGTACAGGGGGGGACCCAGTACTTC
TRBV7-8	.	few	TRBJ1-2	CASSKTVSSYGYTF	TGTGCCAGCAGCAAGACAGTATCAAGCTATGGCTACACCTTC
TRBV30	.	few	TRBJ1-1	CAWGGSENTEAFF	TGTGCCTGGGGGGGGTCGGAGAACACTGAAGCTTTCTTT
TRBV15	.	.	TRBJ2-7	CATSRDVDSYEQYF	TGTGCCACCAGCAGAGATGTGGACAGCTACGAGCAGTACTTC
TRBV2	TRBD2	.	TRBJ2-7	CASSTSGTLLGQYF	TGTGCCAGCAGCACTAGCGGGACCCTTCTCGGGCAGTACTTC
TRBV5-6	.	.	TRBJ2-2	CASRLRLGWNTGELFF	TGTGCCAGCAGACTGAGACTCGGGTGGAACACCGGGGAGCTGTTTTTT
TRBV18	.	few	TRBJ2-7	CASSPTGLATYEQYF	TGTGCCAGCTCACCGACGGGTCTGGCGACCTACGAGCAGTACTTC